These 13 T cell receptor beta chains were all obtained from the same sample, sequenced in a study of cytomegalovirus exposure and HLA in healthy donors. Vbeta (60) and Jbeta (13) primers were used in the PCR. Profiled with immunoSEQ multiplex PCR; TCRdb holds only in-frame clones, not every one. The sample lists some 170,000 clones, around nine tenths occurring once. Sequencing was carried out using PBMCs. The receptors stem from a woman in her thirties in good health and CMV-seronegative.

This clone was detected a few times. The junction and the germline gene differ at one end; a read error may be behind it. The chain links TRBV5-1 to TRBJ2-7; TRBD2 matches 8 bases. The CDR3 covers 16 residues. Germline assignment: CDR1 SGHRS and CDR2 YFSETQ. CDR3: CVSTPRSRGGRYEQYF. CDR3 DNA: TGCGTCAGCACCCCCCGATCCCGGGGGGGACGATACGAGCAGTACTTC.

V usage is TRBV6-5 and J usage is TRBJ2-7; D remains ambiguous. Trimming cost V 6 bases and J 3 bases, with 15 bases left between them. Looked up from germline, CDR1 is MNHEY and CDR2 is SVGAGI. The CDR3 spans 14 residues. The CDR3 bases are TGTGCCAGCAGCGGAAACTTACAGAGCTACGAGCAGTACTTC. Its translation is CASSGNLQSYEQYF.

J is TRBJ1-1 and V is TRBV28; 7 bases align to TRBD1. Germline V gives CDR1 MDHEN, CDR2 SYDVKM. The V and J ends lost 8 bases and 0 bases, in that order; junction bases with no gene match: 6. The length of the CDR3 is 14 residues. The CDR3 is CASYGQVMNTEAFF. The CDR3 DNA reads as TGTGCCAGCTACGGACAGGTGATGAACACTGAAGCTTTCTTT.

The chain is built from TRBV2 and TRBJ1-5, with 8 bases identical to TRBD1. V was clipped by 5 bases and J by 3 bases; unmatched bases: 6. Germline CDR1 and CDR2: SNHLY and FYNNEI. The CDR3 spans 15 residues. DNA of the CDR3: TGTGCCAGCAGTCCCGGGACAGGTCCCAATCAGCCCCAGCATTTT. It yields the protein CASSPGTGPNQPQHF.

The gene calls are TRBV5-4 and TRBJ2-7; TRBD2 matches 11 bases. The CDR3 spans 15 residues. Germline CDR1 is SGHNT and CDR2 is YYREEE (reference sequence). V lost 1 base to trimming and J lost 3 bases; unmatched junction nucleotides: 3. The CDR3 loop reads CASSLSTSGSYEQYF. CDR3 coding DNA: TGTGCCAGCAGCTTGAGCACTAGCGGGAGCTACGAGCAGTACTTC.

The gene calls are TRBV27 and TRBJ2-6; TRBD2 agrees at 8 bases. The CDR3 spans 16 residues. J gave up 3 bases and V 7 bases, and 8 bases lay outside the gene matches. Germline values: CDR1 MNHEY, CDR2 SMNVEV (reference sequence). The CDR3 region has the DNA TGTGCCAGCACCGTTGCGGGGGGCAGTGGGGCCAACGTCCTGACTTTC. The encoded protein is CASTVAGGSGANVLTF.

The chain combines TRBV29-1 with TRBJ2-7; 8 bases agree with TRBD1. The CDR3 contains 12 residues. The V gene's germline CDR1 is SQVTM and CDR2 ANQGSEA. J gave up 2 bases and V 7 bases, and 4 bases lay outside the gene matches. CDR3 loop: CSGGQGTYEQYF. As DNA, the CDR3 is TGCAGCGGAGGACAGGGAACCTACGAGCAGTACTTC.

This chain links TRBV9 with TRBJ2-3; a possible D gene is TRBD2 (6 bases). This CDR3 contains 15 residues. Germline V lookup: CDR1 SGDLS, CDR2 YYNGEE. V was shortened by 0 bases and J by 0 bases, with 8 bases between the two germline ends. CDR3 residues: CASSVGSGSTDTQYF. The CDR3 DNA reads TGTGCCAGCAGCGTAGGGAGCGGGAGCACAGATACGCAGTATTTT.

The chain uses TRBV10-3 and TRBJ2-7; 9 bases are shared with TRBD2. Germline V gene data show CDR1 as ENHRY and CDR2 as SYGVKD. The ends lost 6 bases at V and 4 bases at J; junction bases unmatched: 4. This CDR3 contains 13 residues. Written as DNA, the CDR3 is TGTGCCATCAGCCGACTAGCGGATTACGAGCAGTACTTC. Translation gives CAISRLADYEQYF.

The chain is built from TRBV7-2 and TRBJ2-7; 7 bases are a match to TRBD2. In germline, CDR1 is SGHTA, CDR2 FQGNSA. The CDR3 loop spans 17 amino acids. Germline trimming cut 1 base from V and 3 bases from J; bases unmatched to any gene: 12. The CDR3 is CASSLGGGGDGFYEQYF. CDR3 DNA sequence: TGTGCCAGCAGCTTAGGTGGTGGGGGGGACGGGTTCTACGAGCAGTACTTC.

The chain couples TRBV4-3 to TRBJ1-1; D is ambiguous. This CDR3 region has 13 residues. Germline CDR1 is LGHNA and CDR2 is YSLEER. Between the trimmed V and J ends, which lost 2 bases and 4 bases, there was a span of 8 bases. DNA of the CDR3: TGCGCCAGCAGCCAAAATGAGATCACTGAAGCTTTCTTT. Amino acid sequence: CASSQNEITEAFF.

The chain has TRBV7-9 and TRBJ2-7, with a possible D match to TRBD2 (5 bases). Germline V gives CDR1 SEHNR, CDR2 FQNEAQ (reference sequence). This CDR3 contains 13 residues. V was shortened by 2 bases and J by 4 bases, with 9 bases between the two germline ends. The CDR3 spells CASSLYSGYEQYF. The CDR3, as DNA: TGTGCCAGCAGCTTATACTCGGGGTACGAGCAGTACTTC.

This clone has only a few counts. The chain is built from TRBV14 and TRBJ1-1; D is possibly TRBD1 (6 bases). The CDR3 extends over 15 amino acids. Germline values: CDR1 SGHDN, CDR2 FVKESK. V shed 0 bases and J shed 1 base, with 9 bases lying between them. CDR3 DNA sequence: TGTGCCAGCAGCCAAGATCTAGGGGGGAACACTGAAGCTTTCTTT. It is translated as CASSQDLGGNTEAFF.